This T cell receptor beta chain was profiled in a study of T cell responses to AZD1222 COVID-19 vaccine. This clone was observed once. Method: immunoSEQ multiplex PCR; TCRdb's copy keeps in-frame clones and lacks some. The table has some 150,000 clones, 88% seen once. Trimming cost V 4 bases and J 6 bases; bases outside gene matches: 6. Germline V gene data show CDR1 as SEHNR and CDR2 as FQNEAQ (reference sequence). This CDR3 has 14 amino acids. The clonotype comes from an adult in good health. The sequences come from peripheral blood, collected on day 0 of MenACWY control vaccination. The chain links TRBV7-9 to TRBJ1-5, with 7 bases lining up with TRBD1. The CDR3 sequence: CASSSTGYGQPQHF. The CDR3 DNA reads as TGTGCCAGCAGCTCGACAGGGTACGGTCAGCCCCAGCATTTT.